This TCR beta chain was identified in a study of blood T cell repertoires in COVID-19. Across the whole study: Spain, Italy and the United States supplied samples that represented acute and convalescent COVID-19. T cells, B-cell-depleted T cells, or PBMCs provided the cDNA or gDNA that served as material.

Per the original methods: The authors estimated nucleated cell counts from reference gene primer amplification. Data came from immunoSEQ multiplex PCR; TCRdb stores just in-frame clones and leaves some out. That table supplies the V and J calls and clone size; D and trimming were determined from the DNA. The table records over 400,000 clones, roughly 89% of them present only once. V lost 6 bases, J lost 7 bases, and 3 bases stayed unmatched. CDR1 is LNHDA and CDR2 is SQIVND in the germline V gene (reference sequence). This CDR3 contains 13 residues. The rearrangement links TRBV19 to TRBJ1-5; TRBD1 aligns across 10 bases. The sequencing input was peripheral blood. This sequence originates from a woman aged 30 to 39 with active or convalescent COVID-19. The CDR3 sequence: CASSGTGEQPQHF. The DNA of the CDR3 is TGTGCCAGTAGCGGGACAGGGGAACAGCCCCAGCATTTT.